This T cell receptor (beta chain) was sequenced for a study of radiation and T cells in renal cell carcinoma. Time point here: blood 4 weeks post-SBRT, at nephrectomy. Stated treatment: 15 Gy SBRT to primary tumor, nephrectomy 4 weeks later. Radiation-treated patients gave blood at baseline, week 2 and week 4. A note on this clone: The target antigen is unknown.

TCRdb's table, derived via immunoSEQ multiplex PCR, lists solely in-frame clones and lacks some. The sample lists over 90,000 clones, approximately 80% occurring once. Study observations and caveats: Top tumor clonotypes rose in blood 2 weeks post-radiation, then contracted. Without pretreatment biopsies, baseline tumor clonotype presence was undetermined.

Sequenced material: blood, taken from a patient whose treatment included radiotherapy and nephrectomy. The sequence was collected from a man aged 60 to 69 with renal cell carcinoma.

Here the CDR3 DNA reads TGCGCCAGCAGCTTGAGAGCGGGAGGGAACGGTGAGCAGTTCTTC. This codes for CASSLRAGGNGEQFF. The rearrangement joins TRBV5-1 to TRBJ2-1; 10 nucleotides match TRBD2. Looked up from germline, CDR1 is SGHRS and CDR2 is YFSETQ. V trimming: 1 base; J trimming: 9 bases; junction bases outside the gene matches: 7. The CDR3 runs to 15 residues.